The 16 T cell receptor beta chains reported below all come from one sample, sequenced in a study of blood T cells in healthy people across ages. Sample-barcoded 5' priming and a J-beta primer mix drove a second PCR of about 6 to 11 cycles. In TCRdb, the 5' RACE reads were re-called with MiXCR into one record per CDR3 protein. The sample has 700,000 to 1,000,000 distinct CDR3 sequences; 44% are singletons. The sample consisted of blood. These receptors came from a man aged 55 to 70 in good health.

This clonotype was seen ten or more times. The V gene is TRBV29-1, the J gene TRBJ2-4; TRBD2 might be the D (5 bases). The ends were cut back, 3 bases at V and 0 bases at J, with 9 bases in the middle. Germline V CDR1 and CDR2: SQVTM, ANQGSEA. The CDR3 is 14 amino acids. CDR3 sequence reads: CSVEAGLAKNIQYF. The CDR3 DNA is TGCAGCGTTGAGGCCGGACTAGCCAAAAACATTCAGTACTTC.

This clonotype was found a few times. The chain combines TRBV6-2 or TRBV6-3 with TRBJ2-5, with unresolved D. Deletions cut 7 bases from V and 2 bases from J, with 11 bases between. The length of the CDR3 is 13 residues. Germline lookup yields CDR1 MNHEY and CDR2 SVGEGT. The CDR3, as DNA: TGTGCCAGCACCGACGCGGTACAAGAGACCCAGTACTTC. Protein product: CASTDAVQETQYF.

The chain couples TRBV11-2 to TRBJ2-1; TRBD2 matches at 9 bases. CDR3 size: 17 residues. The V gene end was trimmed by 1 base and the J gene end by 6 bases; junction bases not matched to a gene: 10. CDR1 SGHAT and CDR2 FQNNGV come from the germline V gene. CDR3 region: CASSLVGGASGTNEQFF. The CDR3 nucleotides read TGTGCCAGCAGCTTAGTAGGGGGGGCTAGCGGGACCAATGAGCAGTTCTTC.

There are a few counts of this clonotype. The rearrangement links TRBV24-1 to TRBJ2-1; D call uncertain. Germline CDR1 reads KGHDR; CDR2 reads SFDVKD. V lost 3 bases, J lost 4 bases, and 12 bases lay in between. This CDR3 is 15 amino acids long. CDR3 sequence (DNA): TGTGCCACCAGTGATGGGCCCACGGCTTACAATGAGCAGTTCTTC. Translation gives CATSDGPTAYNEQFF.

DNA of the CDR3: TGTGCCAGCAGTCTCGGGACACCACCCTACGAGCAGTACTTC. This translates into CASSLGTPPYEQYF. The chain joins TRBV6-2 or TRBV6-3 to TRBJ2-7, with D possibly being TRBD1 (6 bases). Trimming pared 5 bases from V and 2 bases from J, leaving 13 bases between. CDR1 is MNHEY, CDR2 SVGEGT, per germline. The CDR3 is 14 residues long.

In this sample, this clonotype turned up a few times. This chain joins TRBV2 and TRBJ1-1; possible D gene TRBD1, 6 bases. Trimming removed 6 bases from V and 5 bases from J, with 19 bases in between. The CDR3 sequence is 15 residues long. Germline lookup yields CDR1 SNHLY and CDR2 FYNNEI. The CDR3 sequence is CASREMTGRGTEAFF. In nucleotides, the CDR3 is TGTGCCAGCAGGGAAATGACAGGCCGGGGGACTGAAGCTTTCTTT.

J is TRBJ2-5 and V is TRBV12-3 or TRBV12-4, with 7 bases fitting TRBD1. V lost 3 bases to trimming and J lost 5 bases; unmatched junction nucleotides: 9. CDR3 length: 15 amino acids. CDR3 sequence (DNA): TGTGCCAGCAGTTTTCTACAGGGGATCTCGGAGACCCAGTACTTC. This codes for CASSFLQGISETQYF.

The genes are TRBV7-2 and TRBJ2-3, with TRBD2 identical over 8 bases. Germline V lookup: CDR1 SGHTA, CDR2 FQGNSA. The CDR3 contains 17 residues. Trimming at V came to 0 bases and at J to 4 bases, leaving 9 bases not matched to a gene. The chain's CDR3 is CASSLALTGGRADTQYF. CDR3 nucleotide sequence: TGTGCCAGCAGCTTAGCGCTTACGGGGGGGCGAGCAGATACGCAGTATTTT.

Note on this clonotype: Sequence at one end of the junction differs from germline and may be a read error. This chain links TRBV3-1 with TRBJ2-1; D assignment may be TRBD1 or TRBD2 (7 bases each). Germline loops: CDR1 LGHDT, CDR2 YNNKEL (reference sequence). CDR3 length: 14 amino acids. CDR3 DNA: TGTGTCAGCAGCCATCGGGGAGGGGGCGATGAGCAGTTCTTC. Amino acid sequence: CVSSHRGGGDEQFF.

The V gene is TRBV5-1, the J gene TRBJ1-6; D perhaps matches TRBD1 (5 bases). The CDR3 sequence is 14 residues long. The V end was cut by 3 bases, the J end by 5 bases, with 9 bases between. Germline CDR1 and CDR2: SGHRS and YFSETQ. The CDR3 sequence: CASSYGTDNSPLHF. The CDR3 bases are TGCGCCAGCAGCTACGGGACGGATAATTCACCCCTCCACTTT.

In its sample, this clonotype was seen many times. This sequence joins TRBV5-5 and TRBJ2-5, with D unresolved. The V gene's germline CDR1 is SGHKS and CDR2 YYEKEE (reference sequence). CDR3 size: 13 residues. The ends were cut back, 4 bases at V and 0 bases at J, with 7 bases in the middle. CDR3 in DNA: TGTGCCAGCAGCATGACCTACCAAGAGACCCAGTACTTC. Translating gives CASSMTYQETQYF.

This clonotype was counted only a few times. The CDR3 DNA reads as TGCAGCGTGCTGATCAGCACAACTAATGAAAAACTGTTTTTT. This sequence encodes CSVLISTTNEKLFF. V is TRBV29-1 and J is TRBJ1-4; D gene ambiguous. CDR3 size: 14 residues. CDR1 SQVTM and CDR2 ANQGSEA come from the germline V gene. With 6 bases removed from V and 0 bases from J, the gap between germline ends came to 11 bases.

J is TRBJ2-2 and V is TRBV27; D unclear. V lost 1 base to trimming and J lost 3 bases, with 3 bases between them. CDR3 length: 13 amino acids. Germline V CDR1 and CDR2: MNHEY, SMNVEV (reference sequence). CDR3 protein: CASSLWDTGELFF. The CDR3 DNA is TGTGCCAGCAGTTTATGGGACACCGGGGAGCTGTTTTTT.

This clonotype was picked up a small number of times. This chain links TRBV9 with TRBJ2-6; unclear D gene. V lost 3 bases and J 0 bases, leaving 4 bases between the germline ends. The germline V gene encodes CDR1 SGDLS and CDR2 YYNGEE. CDR3 length: 14 amino acids. CDR3 region: CASSAYSGANVLTF. In DNA, the CDR3 is TGTGCCAGCAGCGCATACTCTGGGGCCAACGTCCTGACTTTC.

A few counts support this clonotype. The V call is TRBV2, the J call TRBJ2-4, with 9 positions matching TRBD2. The assigned J gene may be wrong: the sequence end matches TRBJ2-7 better. The CDR3 has 14 residues. Germline CDR1 SNHLY, CDR2 FYNNEI. CDR3 region: CASWTSDSPREQYF. In DNA, the CDR3 is TGTGCCAGCTGGACTAGCGACTCTCCACGCGAGCAGTACTTC.

The chain uses TRBV5-8 and TRBJ1-6; D is unresolved. The CDR3 sequence is 14 residues long. The V gene lost 3 bases and the J gene lost 4 bases, with 8 bases spanning the gap. Per the germline V gene, CDR1 is SGHTS and CDR2 is YDEGEE. In DNA, the CDR3 is TGTGCCAGCAGCTCGAACAATTATAATTCACCCCTCCACTTT. Encoded protein: CASSSNNYNSPLHF.